This T cell receptor beta chain was sequenced for a study of T cell repertoires in ileal Crohn's disease. Study information: The M6 sample came from neoterminal ileum during colonoscopy after surgery.

Noted time point: neoterminal ileum biopsy at postoperative endoscopy, about 6 months after surgery. In this sample, this clone turned up a few times. Its target is unknown. Overall study results and limits: Postoperative endoscopy occurred within one year, median roughly 7.1 months. Clonality above 26.8% at surgery always came with endoscopic recurrence.

Libraries were prepared by immunoSEQ multiplex PCR; TCRdb keeps only in-frame clonotypes and omits some of them. Counted here are 2,000 to 2,500 clones, under 85% occurring once; the ten biggest clones make up roughly a fifth. Trimming took 3 bases from V and 8 from J; bases not matched to a gene: 7. This CDR3 has 15 amino acids. Germline CDR1 reads MRHNA; CDR2 reads SNTAGT. The clonotype originates from an adult with Crohn's disease. Source material: ileal tissue. The chain carries TRBV6-4 and TRBJ2-1, with TRBD2 matching over 10 bases. CDR3 residues: CASSEGGGTSDEQFF. The CDR3 DNA reads TGTGCCAGCAGTGAGGGGGGCGGGACTAGCGATGAGCAGTTCTTC.